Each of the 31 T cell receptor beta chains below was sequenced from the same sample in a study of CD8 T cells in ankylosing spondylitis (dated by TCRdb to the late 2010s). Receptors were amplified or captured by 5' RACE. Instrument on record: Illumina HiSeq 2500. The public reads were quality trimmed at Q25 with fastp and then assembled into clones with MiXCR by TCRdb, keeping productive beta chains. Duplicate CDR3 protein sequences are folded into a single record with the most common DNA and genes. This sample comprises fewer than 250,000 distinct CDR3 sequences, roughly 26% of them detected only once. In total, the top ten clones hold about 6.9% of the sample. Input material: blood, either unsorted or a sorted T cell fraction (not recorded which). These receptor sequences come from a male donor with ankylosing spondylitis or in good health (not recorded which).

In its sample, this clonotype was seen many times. This CDR3 reads CASGYQPQHF. CDR3 DNA sequence: TGTGCCAGCGGATATCAGCCCCAGCATTTT. The gene calls are TRBV6-5 and TRBJ1-5; D gene ambiguous. Trimming took 8 bases from V and 5 from J, leaving 4 bases between them. Per the germline V gene, CDR1 is MNHEY and CDR2 is SVGAGI. The CDR3 totals 10 residues.

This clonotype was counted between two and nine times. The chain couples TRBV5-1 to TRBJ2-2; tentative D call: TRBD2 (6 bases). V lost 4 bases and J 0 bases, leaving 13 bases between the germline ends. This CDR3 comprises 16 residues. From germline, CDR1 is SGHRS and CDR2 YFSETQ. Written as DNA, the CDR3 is TGCGCCAGCAGCCGGGCAGGGACTGCGAACACCGGGGAGCTGTTTTTT. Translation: CASSRAGTANTGELFF.

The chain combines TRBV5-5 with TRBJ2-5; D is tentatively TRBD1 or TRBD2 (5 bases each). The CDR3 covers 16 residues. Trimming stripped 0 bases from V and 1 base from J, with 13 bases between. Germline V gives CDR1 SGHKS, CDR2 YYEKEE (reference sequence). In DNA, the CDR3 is TGTGCCAGCAGCTTGGATATCCAGGGACCCCAAGAGACCCAGTACTTC. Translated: CASSLDIQGPQETQYF.

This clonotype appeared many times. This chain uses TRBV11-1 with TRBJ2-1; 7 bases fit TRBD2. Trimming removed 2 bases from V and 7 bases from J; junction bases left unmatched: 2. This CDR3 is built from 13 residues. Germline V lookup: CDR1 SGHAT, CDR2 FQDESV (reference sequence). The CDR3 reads CASSLQGGNEQFF. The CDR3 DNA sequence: TGTGCCAGCAGCTTACAGGGAGGGAATGAGCAGTTCTTC.

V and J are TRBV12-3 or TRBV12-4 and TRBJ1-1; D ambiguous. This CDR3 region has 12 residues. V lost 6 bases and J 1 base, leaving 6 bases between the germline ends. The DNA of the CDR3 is TGTGCCAGCAGCCACCCGAACACTGAAGCTTTCTTT. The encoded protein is CASSHPNTEAFF.

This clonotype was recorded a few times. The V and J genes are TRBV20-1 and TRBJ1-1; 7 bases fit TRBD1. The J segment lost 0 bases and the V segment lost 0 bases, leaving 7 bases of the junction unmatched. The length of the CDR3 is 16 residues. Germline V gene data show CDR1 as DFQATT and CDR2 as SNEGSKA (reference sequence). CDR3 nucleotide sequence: TGCAGTGCTAGAGATATCGACAGGGCAGTGAACACTGAAGCTTTCTTT. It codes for CSARDIDRAVNTEAFF.

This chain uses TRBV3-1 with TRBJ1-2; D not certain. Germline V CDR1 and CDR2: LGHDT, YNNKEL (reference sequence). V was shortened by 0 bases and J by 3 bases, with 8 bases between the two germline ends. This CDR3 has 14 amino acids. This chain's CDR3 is CASSQDPGHYGYTF. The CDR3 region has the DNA TGTGCCAGCAGCCAAGACCCAGGCCACTATGGCTACACCTTC.

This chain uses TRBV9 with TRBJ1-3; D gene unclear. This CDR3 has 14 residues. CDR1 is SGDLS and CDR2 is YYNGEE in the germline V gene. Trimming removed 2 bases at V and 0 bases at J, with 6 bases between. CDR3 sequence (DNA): TGTGCCAGCAGCGTGGCCTTCTCTGGAAACACCATATATTTT. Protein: CASSVAFSGNTIYF.

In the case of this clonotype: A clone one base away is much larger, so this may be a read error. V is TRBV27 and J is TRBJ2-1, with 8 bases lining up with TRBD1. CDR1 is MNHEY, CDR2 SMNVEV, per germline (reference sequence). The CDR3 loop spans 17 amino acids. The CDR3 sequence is CANSLGTGKSIGFEQFF. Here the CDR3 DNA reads TGTGCCAACAGTCTCGGGACAGGAAAATCAATCGGATTTGAGCAGTTCTTC.

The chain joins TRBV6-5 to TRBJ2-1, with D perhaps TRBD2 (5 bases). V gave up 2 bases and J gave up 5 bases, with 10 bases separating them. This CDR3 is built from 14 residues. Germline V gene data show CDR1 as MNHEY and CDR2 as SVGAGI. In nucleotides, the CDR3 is TGTGCCAGCAGTTACGGGCGACTAAACAATGAGCAGTTCTTC. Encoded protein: CASSYGRLNNEQFF.

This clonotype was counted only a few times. CDR3 loop: CAIRERQGQDNEQFF. Written as DNA, the CDR3 is TGTGCCATCAGGGAGCGACAGGGGCAGGACAATGAGCAGTTCTTC. This chain connects TRBV10-3 to TRBJ2-1; 8 bases are a match to TRBD1. V shed 6 bases, J shed 5 bases, and the junction held 9 bases outside the gene matches. Looked up from germline, CDR1 is ENHRY and CDR2 is SYGVKD. This CDR3 is 15 amino acids long.

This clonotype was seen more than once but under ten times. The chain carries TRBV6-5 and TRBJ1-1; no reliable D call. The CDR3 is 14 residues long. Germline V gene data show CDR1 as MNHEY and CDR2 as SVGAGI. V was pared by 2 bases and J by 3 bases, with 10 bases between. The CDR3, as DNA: TGTGCCAGCAGTTACAACCGAGGGTACACTGAAGCTTTCTTT. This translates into CASSYNRGYTEAFF.

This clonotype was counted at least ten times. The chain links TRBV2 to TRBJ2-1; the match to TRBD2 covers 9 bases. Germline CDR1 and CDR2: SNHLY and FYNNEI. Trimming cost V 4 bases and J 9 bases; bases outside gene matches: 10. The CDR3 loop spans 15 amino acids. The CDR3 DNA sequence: TGTGCCAGCAGTGGGGGTCCGGGACTAGCCCGTGAGCAGTTCTTC. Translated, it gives CASSGGPGLAREQFF. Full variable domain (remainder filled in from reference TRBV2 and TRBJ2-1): EPEVTQTPSHQVTQMGQEVILRCVPISNHLYFYWYRQILGQKVEFLVSFYNNEISEKSEIFDDQFSVERPDGSNFTLKIRSTKLEDSAMYFCASSGGPGLAREQFFGPGTRLTVL.

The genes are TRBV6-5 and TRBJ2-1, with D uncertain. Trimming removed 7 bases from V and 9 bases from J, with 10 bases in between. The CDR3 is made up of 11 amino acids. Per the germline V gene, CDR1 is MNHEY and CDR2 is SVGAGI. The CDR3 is CASTVGLEQFF. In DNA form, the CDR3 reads TGTGCCAGCACGGTGGGCCTTGAGCAGTTCTTC.

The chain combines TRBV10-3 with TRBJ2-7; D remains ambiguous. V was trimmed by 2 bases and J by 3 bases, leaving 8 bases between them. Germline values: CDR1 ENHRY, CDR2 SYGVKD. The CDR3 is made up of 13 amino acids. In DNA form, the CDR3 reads TGTGCCATCAGTGAGGGCAGTGTCTACGAGCAGTACTTC. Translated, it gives CAISEGSVYEQYF.

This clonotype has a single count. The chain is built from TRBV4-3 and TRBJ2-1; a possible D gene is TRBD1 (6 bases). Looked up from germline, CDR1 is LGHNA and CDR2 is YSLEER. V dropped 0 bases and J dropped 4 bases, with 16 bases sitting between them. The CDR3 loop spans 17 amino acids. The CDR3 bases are TGCGCCAGCAGCCAAGATAAAAGGGGGACCCCATACAATGAGCAGTTCTTC. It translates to CASSQDKRGTPYNEQFF.

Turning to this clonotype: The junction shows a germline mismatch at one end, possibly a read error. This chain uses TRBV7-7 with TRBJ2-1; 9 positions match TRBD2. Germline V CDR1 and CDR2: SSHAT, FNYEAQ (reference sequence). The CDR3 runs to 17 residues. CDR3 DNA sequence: TGTGCTAGCAGCTTAGAGAGGGGCGGGAGGGCCGGTAATGAGCAGTTCTTC. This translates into CASSLERGGRAGNEQFF.

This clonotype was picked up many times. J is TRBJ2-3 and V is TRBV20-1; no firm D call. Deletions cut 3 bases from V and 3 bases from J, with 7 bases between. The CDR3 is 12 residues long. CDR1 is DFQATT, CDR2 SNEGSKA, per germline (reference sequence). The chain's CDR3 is CSASVRTDTQYF. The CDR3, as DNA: TGCAGTGCTAGTGTTAGAACAGATACGCAGTATTTT.

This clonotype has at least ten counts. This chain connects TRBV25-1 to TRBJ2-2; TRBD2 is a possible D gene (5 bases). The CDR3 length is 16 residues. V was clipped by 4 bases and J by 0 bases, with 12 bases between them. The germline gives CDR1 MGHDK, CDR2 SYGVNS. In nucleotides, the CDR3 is TGTGCCAGCAGTGTCCGGGCCGGGGCGAACACCGGGGAGCTGTTTTTT. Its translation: CASSVRAGANTGELFF. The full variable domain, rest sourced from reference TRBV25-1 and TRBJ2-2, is EADIYQTPRYLVIGTGKKITLECSQTMGHDKMYWYQQDPGMELHLIHYSYGVNSTEKGDLSSESTVSRIRTEHFPLTLESARPSHTSQYLCASSVRAGANTGELFFGEGSRLTVL.

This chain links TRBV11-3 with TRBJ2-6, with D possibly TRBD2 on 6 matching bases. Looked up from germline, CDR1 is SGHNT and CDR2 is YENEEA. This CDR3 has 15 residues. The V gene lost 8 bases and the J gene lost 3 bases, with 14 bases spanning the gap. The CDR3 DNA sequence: TGTGCCAGCGCAACCCGGGGGAGTGGGGCCAACGTCCTGACTTTC. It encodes CASATRGSGANVLTF.

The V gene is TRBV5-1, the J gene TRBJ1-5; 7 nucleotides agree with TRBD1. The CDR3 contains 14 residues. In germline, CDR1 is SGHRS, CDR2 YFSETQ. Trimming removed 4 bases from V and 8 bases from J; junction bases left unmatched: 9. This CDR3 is CASSRGPAGEPQHF. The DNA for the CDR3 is TGCGCCAGCAGCAGGGGGCCGGCAGGCGAGCCCCAGCATTTT.

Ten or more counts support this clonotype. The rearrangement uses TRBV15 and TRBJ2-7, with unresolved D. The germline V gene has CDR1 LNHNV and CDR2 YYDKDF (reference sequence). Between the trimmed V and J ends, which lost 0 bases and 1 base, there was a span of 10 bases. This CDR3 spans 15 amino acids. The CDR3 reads CATSRDLQFSYEQYF. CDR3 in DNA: TGTGCCACCAGCAGAGATCTACAGTTTTCCTACGAGCAGTACTTC.

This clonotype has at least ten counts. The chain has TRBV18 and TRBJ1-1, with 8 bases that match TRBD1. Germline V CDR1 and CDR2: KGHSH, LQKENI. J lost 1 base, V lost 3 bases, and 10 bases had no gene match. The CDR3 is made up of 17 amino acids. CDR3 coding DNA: TGTGCCAGCTCACCGGCCGGGGGGACAGGTGGGAACACTGAAGCTTTCTTT. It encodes CASSPAGGTGGNTEAFF.

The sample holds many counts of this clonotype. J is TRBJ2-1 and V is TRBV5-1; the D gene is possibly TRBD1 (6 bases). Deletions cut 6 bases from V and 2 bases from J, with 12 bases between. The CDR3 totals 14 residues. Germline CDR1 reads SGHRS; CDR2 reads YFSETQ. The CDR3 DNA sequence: TGCGCCAGCAAAGGACAGACCACCTACAATGAGCAGTTCTTC. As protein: CASKGQTTYNEQFF.

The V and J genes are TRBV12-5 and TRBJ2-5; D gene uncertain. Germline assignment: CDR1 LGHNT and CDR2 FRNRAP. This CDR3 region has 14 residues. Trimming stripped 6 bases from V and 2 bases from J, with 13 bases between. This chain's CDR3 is CASGNRAEQETQYF. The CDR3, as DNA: TGTGCTAGTGGCAACCGGGCAGAGCAAGAGACCCAGTACTTC.

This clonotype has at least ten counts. DNA for the CDR3: TGTGCCAGCAGCCCGGGGACAGGGTTTAATGAGCAGTTCTTC. This codes for CASSPGTGFNEQFF. The chain has TRBV7-2 and TRBJ2-1; 9 nucleotides match TRBD1. Germline trimming cut 5 bases from V and 7 bases from J; bases unmatched to any gene: 6. The CDR3 has 14 residues. Germline V CDR1 and CDR2: SGHTA, FQGNSA.

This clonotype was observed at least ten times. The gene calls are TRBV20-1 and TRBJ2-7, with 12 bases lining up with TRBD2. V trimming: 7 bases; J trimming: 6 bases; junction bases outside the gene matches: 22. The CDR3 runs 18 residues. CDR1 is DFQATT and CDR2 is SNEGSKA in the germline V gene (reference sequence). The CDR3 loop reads CSGDARLAGVGAGLEQYF. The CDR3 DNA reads TGCAGTGGCGACGCGAGACTAGCGGGAGTAGGGGCAGGACTCGAGCAGTACTTC.

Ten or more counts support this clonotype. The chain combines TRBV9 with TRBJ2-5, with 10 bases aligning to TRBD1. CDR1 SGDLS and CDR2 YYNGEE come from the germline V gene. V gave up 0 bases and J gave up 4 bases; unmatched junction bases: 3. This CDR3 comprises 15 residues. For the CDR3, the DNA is TGTGCCAGCAGCGTAGAAGACAGGGGGCCAGAGACCCAGTACTTC. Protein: CASSVEDRGPETQYF.

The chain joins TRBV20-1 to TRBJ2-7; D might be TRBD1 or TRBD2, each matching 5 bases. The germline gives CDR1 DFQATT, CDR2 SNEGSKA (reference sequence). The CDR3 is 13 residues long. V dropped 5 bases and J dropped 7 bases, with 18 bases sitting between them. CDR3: CSAGVGTPREQYF. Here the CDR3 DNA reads TGCAGTGCTGGGGTCGGGACCCCGCGGGAGCAGTACTTC.

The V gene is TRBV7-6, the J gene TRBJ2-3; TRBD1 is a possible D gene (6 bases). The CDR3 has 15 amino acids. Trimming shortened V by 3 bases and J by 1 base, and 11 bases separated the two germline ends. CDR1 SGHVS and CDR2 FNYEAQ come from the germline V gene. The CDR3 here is CASSFPGAGTDTQYF. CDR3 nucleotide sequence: TGTGCCAGCAGCTTTCCAGGGGCCGGCACAGATACGCAGTATTTT.

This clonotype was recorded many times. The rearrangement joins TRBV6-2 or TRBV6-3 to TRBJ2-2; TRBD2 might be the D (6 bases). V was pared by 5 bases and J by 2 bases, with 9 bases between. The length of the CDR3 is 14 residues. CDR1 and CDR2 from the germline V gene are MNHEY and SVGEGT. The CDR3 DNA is TGTGCCAGCAGTAAGGGACTTAACACCGGGGAGCTGTTTTTT. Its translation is CASSKGLNTGELFF.